Following are 12 T cell receptor beta chains from one sample sequenced in a study of blood T cells in healthy people across ages (dated by TCRdb to between 2014 and 2016). The library came from 5' RACE. TCRdb lists the instrument as Illumina HiSeq 2500. A second roughly 6 to 12 cycle PCR used a sample-barcoded 5' primer and a J-beta primer mix. TCRdb reanalyzed the raw reads on its own, using fastp at Q25 for trimming and MiXCR for clone calling, and kept in-frame beta chains. Rows are combined by CDR3 protein, so each entry shows the most common genes and DNA. Recorded for this sample are 700,000 to 800,000 distinct CDR3 sequences; more than 40% of them occurred a single time. Around 20% of the sample goes to the ten largest clones. Sequenced input: blood. The receptors were sampled from a woman aged 55 to 70 in good health.

This clonotype was observed many times. The chain uses TRBV20-1 and TRBJ1-2; 9 nucleotides align to TRBD1. With V trimmed by 5 bases and J by 6 bases, 7 bases remained unmatched. CDR3 length equals 13 residues. Germline V gives CDR1 DFQATT, CDR2 SNEGSKA (reference sequence). CDR3 sequence (DNA): TGCAGTGCTTCCGGGACAGGGTTGGATGGCTACACCTTC. It encodes CSASGTGLDGYTF.

The rearrangement uses TRBV12-3 or TRBV12-4 and TRBJ2-3; D is uncertain. V lost 6 bases and J 0 bases, leaving 7 bases between the germline ends. This CDR3 comprises 13 residues. The CDR3 reads CASSQHSTDTQYF. In nucleotides, the CDR3 is TGTGCCAGCAGCCAACACAGCACAGATACGCAGTATTTT.

The chain has TRBV21-1 and TRBJ2-3; the DNA was not compared with TRBD2, the D call given in the table. TRBV21-1 is designated a pseudogene. This CDR3 is 15 amino acids long. The CDR3 coding sequence is TGTGCCAGCAGCCTAACTAGTCAACCCACAGATACGCAGTATTTT. Translating it yields CASSLTSQPTDTQYF.

The chain couples TRBV25-1 to TRBJ2-7; TRBD2 is a possible D gene (6 bases). V was trimmed by 10 bases and J by 1 base, leaving 17 bases between them. The CDR3 contains 14 residues. The germline V gene encodes CDR1 MGHDK and CDR2 SYGVNS. CDR3 loop: CATKTGTVSYEQYF. The CDR3 region has the DNA TGTGCCACCAAAACCGGGACTGTTTCCTACGAGCAGTACTTC.

This clonotype occurred many times. The gene calls are TRBV4-2 and TRBJ2-5; D not resolved. This CDR3 spans 15 amino acids. CDR1 and CDR2 from the germline V gene are LGHNA and YNFKEQ. V lost 0 bases and J lost 4, with 12 bases in between. CDR3 DNA: TGTGCCAGCAGCCAAGATTCCGGGCTGGGAGAGACCCAGTACTTC. Residues: CASSQDSGLGETQYF.

The chain uses TRBV15 and TRBJ2-1; 14 bases are shared with TRBD2. Trimming cost V 5 bases and J 4 bases; bases outside gene matches: 7. Germline assignment: CDR1 LNHNV and CDR2 YYDKDF (reference sequence). CDR3 length: 17 amino acids. CDR3 amino acids: CATSLRTSGRLYNEQFF. The CDR3 DNA reads TGTGCCACCAGCTTGCGGACTAGCGGGAGGCTGTACAATGAGCAGTTCTTC.

This clonotype has just one count. The rearrangement links TRBV6-5 to TRBJ2-1; the D gene could be TRBD1 or TRBD2 (5 bases each). The J call could be wrong; TRBJ2-7 is a better fit for the DNA end. Germline assignment: CDR1 MNHEY and CDR2 SVGAGI. The CDR3 has 16 residues. CDR3 coding DNA: TGTGCCAGCAGTTACTCAGGGGACCCCGCCTACAATGAGCAGTACTTC. The encoded protein is CASSYSGDPAYNEQYF.

This clonotype is a singleton in its sample. The chain combines TRBV28 with TRBJ2-4; TRBD2 agrees at 14 bases. The DNA end favors TRBJ2-7, so the J call may be wrong. The germline gives CDR1 MDHEN, CDR2 SYDVKM. This CDR3 has 19 amino acids. The CDR3 nucleotides are TGTGCCAGCATCGGCCCAGGGGCCCGGGGGACTAGCGGGAGATACGAGCAGTACTTC. Protein sequence: CASIGPGARGTSGRYEQYF.

This chain links TRBV4-2 with TRBJ2-2, with 8 bases lining up with TRBD2. Germline CDR1 is LGHNA and CDR2 is YNFKEQ. Unmatched junction bases numbered 5, after V lost 4 bases and J lost 1 base. CDR3 size: 16 residues. The CDR3 region has the DNA TGTGCCAGCAGCCTAAGCGGGGGCCAGAACACCGGGGAGCTGTTTTTT. Its translation: CASSLSGGQNTGELFF.

The gene calls are TRBV28 and TRBJ2-5; 8 positions agree with TRBD2. TRBJ2-7 matches the DNA end more closely, so the J call is doubtful. Germline CDR1 is MDHEN and CDR2 is SYDVKM. This CDR3 is 14 amino acids long. CDR3 sequence reads: CASSLGGLVREQYF. The DNA of the CDR3 is TGTGCCAGCAGTTTGGGGGGACTAGTACGCGAGCAGTACTTC.

The rearrangement links TRBV27 to TRBJ1-5; a weak D match, TRBD1 (6 bases). Germline V gene sequence: CDR1 MNHEY, CDR2 SMNVEV (reference sequence). Trimming left V 5 bases short and J 5 bases short, with 13 bases between. The CDR3 has 14 residues. CDR3 loop: CASSAQGQHQPQHF. The CDR3 DNA follows: TGTGCCAGCAGTGCACAGGGTCAGCATCAGCCCCAGCATTTT.

V usage is TRBV7-2 and J usage is TRBJ2-6; D ambiguous. CDR3 length: 17 residues. V was pared by 1 base and J by 1 base, with 11 bases between. Germline V lookup: CDR1 SGHTA, CDR2 FQGNSA. CDR3 protein: CASSLDRDWSGANVLTF. The CDR3 bases are TGTGCCAGCAGCTTAGACCGAGATTGGTCTGGGGCCAACGTCCTGACTTTC.